This record covers a single T cell receptor beta chain. The data originate from a study of blood T cell repertoires in COVID-19. The ends were cut back, 5 bases at V and 3 bases at J, with 13 bases in the middle. Germline lookup yields CDR1 LNHDA and CDR2 SQIVND (reference sequence). CDR3 length equals 14 residues. Produced via immunoSEQ multiplex PCR; TCRdb's table is partial and in-frame only. The table shows 160,000 or so clones, with roughly 90% occurring only once. The receptor's source is a woman between 50 and 59 years old who had recovered from COVID-19. The sequenced sample was PBMCs or T cells enriched from blood (not recorded which). The V and J genes are TRBV19 and TRBJ1-1; D is possibly TRBD1 (6 bases). This CDR3 is CASSVRGMDTEAFF. In DNA, the CDR3 is TGTGCCAGTAGTGTCAGGGGTATGGACACTGAAGCTTTCTTT. The full variable domain, rest sourced from reference TRBV19 and TRBJ1-1, is DGGITQSPKYLFRKEGQNVTLSCEQNLNHDAMYWYRQDPGQGLRLIYYSQIVNDFQKGDIAEGYSVSREKKESFPLTVTSAQKNPTAFYLCASSVRGMDTEAFFGQGTRLTVV.